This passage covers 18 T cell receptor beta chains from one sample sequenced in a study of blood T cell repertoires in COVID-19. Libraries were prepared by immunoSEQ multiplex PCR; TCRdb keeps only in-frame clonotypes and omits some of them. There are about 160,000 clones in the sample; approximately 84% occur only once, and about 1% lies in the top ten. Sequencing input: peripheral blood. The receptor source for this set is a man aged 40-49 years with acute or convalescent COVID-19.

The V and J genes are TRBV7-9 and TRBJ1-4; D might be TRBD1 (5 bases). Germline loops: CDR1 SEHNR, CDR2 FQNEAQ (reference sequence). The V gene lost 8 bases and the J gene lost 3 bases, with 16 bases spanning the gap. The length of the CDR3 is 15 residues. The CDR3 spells CASSIGGASNEKLFF. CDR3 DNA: TGTGCCAGCTCCATCGGTGGGGCTTCTAATGAAAAACTGTTTTTT.

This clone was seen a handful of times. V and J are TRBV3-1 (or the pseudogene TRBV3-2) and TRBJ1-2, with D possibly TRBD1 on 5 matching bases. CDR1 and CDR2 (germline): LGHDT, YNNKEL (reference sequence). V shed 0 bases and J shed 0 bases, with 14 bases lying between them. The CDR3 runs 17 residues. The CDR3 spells CASSQEGQEVANYGYTF. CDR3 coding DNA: TGTGCCAGCAGCCAAGAAGGACAAGAAGTGGCTAACTATGGCTACACCTTC.

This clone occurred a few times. The CDR3 here is CASSLSVGGQQETQYF. The DNA of the CDR3 is TGTGCCAGCAGCTTATCAGTGGGCGGGCAACAGGAGACCCAGTACTTC. The chain joins TRBV7-6 to TRBJ2-5; possibly TRBD2 for D (5 bases). V was cut by 2 bases and J by 5 bases, with 18 bases left in between. This CDR3 is built from 16 residues. Germline assignment: CDR1 SGHVS and CDR2 FNYEAQ.

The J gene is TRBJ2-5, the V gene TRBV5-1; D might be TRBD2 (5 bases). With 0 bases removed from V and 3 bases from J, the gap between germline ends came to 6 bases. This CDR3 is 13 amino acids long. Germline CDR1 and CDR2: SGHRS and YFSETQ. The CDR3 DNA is TGCGCCAGCAGCTTGGGGGAGAAAGAGACCCAGTACTTC. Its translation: CASSLGEKETQYF.

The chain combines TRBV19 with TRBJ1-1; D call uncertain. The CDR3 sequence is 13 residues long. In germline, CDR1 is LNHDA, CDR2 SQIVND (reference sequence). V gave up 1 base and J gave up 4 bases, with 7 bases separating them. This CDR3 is CASSIGRGTEAFF. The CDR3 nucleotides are TGTGCCAGTAGTATAGGGAGAGGCACTGAAGCTTTCTTT.

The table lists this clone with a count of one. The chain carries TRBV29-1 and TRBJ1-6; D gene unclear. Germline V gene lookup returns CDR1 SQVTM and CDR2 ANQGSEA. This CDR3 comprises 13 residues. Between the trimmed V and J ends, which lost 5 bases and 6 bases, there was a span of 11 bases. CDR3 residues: CSVLDSGNSPLHF. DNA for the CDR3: TGCAGCGTTCTTGACTCCGGTAATTCACCCCTCCACTTT.

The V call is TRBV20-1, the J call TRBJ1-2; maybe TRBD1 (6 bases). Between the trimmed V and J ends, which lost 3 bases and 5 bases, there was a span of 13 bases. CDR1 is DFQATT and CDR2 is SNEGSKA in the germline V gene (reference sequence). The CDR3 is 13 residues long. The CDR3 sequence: CSASSDRIYGYTF. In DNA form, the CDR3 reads TGCAGTGCTAGTTCGGACAGAATATATGGCTACACCTTC.

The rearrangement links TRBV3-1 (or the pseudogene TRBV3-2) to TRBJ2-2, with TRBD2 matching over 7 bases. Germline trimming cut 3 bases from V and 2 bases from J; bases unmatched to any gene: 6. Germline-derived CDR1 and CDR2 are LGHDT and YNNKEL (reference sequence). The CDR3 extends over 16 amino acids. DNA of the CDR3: TGTGCCAGCAGCCAGAGACTAGCCCAAAACACCGGGGAGCTGTTTTTT. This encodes CASSQRLAQNTGELFF.

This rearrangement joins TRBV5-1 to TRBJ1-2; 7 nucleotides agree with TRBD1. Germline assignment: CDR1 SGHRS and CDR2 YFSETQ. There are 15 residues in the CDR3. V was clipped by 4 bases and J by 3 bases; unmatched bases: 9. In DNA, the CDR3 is TGCGCCAGCAGCCAAGGACCCGGGACAGACTATGGCTACACCTTC. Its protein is CASSQGPGTDYGYTF.

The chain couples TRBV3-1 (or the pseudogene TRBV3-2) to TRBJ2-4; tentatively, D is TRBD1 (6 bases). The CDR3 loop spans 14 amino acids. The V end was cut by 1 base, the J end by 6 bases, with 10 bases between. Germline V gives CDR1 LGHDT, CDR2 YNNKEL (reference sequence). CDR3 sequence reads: CASSQGTAGNIQYF. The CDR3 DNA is TGTGCCAGCAGCCAAGGGACAGCCGGAAACATTCAGTACTTC.

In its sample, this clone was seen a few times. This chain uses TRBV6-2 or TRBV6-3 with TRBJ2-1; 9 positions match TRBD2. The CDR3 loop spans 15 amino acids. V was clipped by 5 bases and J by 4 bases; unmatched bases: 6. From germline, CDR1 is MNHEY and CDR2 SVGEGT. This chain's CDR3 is CASSPRLAAYNEQFF. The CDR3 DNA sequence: TGTGCCAGCAGTCCCCGACTAGCGGCATACAATGAGCAGTTCTTC.

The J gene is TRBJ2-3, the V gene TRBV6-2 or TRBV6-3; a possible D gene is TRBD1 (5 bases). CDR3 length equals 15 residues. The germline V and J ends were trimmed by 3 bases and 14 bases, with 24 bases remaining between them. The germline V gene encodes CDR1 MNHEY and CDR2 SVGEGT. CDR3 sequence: CASSYIPFQGVERYF. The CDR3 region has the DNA TGTGCCAGCAGTTATATCCCCTTCCAAGGGGTAGAGAGGTATTTT.

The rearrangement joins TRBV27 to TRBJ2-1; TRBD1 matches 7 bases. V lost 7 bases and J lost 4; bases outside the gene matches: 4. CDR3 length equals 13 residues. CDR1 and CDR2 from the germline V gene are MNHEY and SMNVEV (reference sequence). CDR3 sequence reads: CASTSGQYNEQFF. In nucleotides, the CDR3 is TGTGCCAGCACCTCGGGACAGTACAATGAGCAGTTCTTC.

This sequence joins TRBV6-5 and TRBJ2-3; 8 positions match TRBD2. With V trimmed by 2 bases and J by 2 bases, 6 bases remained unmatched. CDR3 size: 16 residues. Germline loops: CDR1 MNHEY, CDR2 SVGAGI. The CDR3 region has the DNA TGTGCCAGCAGTTACAGGACTAGCACCATCACAGATACGCAGTATTTT. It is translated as CASSYRTSTITDTQYF.

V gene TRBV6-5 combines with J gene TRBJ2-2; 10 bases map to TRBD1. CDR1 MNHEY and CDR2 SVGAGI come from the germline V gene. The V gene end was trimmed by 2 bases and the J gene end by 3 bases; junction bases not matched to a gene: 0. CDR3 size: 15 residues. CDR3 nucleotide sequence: TGTGCCAGCAGTTACGGGACAGGGGACACCGGGGAGCTGTTTTTT. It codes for CASSYGTGDTGELFF.

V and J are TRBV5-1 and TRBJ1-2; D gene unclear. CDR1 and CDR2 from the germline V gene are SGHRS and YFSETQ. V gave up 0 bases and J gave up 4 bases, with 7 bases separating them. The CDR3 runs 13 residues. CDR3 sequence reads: CASSLEESYGYTF. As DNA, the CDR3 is TGCGCCAGCAGCTTGGAGGAGTCCTATGGCTACACCTTC. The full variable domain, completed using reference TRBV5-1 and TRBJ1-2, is KAGVTQTPRYLIKTRGQQVTLSCSPISGHRSVSWYQQTPGQGLQFLFEYFSETQRNKGNFPGRFSGRQFSNSRSEMNVSTLELGDSALYLCASSLEESYGYTFGSGTRLTVV.

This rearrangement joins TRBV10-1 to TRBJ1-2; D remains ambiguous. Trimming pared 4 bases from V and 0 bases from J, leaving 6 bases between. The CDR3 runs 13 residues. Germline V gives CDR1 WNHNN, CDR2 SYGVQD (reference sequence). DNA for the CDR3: TGCGCCAGCAGTGCAGGAACTAACTATGGCTACACCTTC. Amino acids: CASSAGTNYGYTF.

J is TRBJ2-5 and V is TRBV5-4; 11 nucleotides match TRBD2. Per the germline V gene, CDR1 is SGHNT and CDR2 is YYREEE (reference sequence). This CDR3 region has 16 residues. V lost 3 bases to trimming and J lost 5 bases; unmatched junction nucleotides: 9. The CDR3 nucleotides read TGTGCCAGCAGCTCGAAACTAGCGGGGGCCGGGGAGACCCAGTACTTC. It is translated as CASSSKLAGAGETQYF.